These 12 T cell receptor beta chains were sequenced from one sample in a study of blood T cell repertoires in COVID-19. Measured with immunoSEQ multiplex PCR; TCRdb has only the in-frame clones, and not every one. The table has over 150,000 clones, 76% seen once; the top ten hold roughly 3.5%. Sequencing input: peripheral blood. Source of these receptors: a woman of 80 years or more with acute or convalescent COVID-19.

This clone appeared a single time. The gene calls are TRBV6-5 and TRBJ1-6; D might be TRBD1 (6 bases). The CDR3 length is 16 residues. V shed 3 bases and J shed 8 bases, with 17 bases lying between them. CDR1 is MNHEY, CDR2 SVGAGI, per germline. In nucleotides, the CDR3 is TGTGCCAGCAGTTATACTTCCGGGACATCGGATTCACCCCTCCACTTT. Translation: CASSYTSGTSDSPLHF.

V usage is TRBV6-6 and J usage is TRBJ2-5, with D possibly TRBD2 on 6 matching bases. V dropped 8 bases and J dropped 2 bases, with 18 bases sitting between them. This CDR3 comprises 15 residues. The germline gives CDR1 MNHNY, CDR2 SVGAGI (reference sequence). CDR3 sequence (DNA): TGTGCCAGCCTACCTCTCGGGGGAGCTCAAGAGACCCAGTACTTC. Protein sequence: CASLPLGGAQETQYF.

Regarding this clone: One end of the junction does not line up with germline, which may come from a read error. This chain links TRBV7-7 with TRBJ2-7; 7 positions agree with TRBD1. The CDR3 consists of 15 residues. Germline lookup yields CDR1 SSHAT and CDR2 FNYEAQ (reference sequence). The CDR3 coding sequence is TGTGCTAGCAGCCGAGGGGACAGTTCCTCCTACGAGCAGTACTTC. This sequence encodes CASSRGDSSSYEQYF.

The chain is built from TRBV6-2 or TRBV6-3 and TRBJ1-4, with unresolved D. Germline lookup yields CDR1 MNHEY and CDR2 SVGEGT. The V end lost 2 bases, the J end lost 8 bases, and 12 bases lay between the germline ends. CDR3 length equals 14 residues. CDR3 residues: CASSYHGRGEKLFF. The CDR3 DNA is TGTGCCAGCAGTTACCACGGGAGAGGCGAAAAACTGTTTTTT.

This chain joins TRBV5-1 and TRBJ2-5; D perhaps matches TRBD2 (6 bases). Germline CDR1 reads SGHRS; CDR2 reads YFSETQ. There are 15 residues in the CDR3. Trimming shortened V by 5 bases and J by 4 bases, and 18 bases separated the two germline ends. CDR3: CASRLAGQGPETQYF. CDR3 nucleotide sequence: TGCGCCAGCAGACTGGCGGGGCAGGGCCCAGAGACCCAGTACTTC.

This chain links TRBV19 with TRBJ2-6; 9 nucleotides line up with TRBD1. This CDR3 has 18 amino acids. CDR1 LNHDA and CDR2 SQIVND come from the germline V gene (reference sequence). V lost 1 base to trimming and J lost 0 bases; unmatched junction nucleotides: 4. The CDR3: CASSIAGQGFSGANVLTF. In DNA form, the CDR3 reads TGTGCCAGTAGTATAGCGGGACAGGGTTTCTCTGGGGCCAACGTCCTGACTTTC.

The chain is built from TRBV18 and TRBJ1-5; possible D gene TRBD1, 6 bases. The germline V and J ends were trimmed by 6 bases and 2 bases, with 20 bases remaining between them. Germline CDR1 KGHSH, CDR2 LQKENI. This CDR3 is built from 17 residues. CDR3 amino acids: CASSTTRGGAGNQPQHF. In DNA form, the CDR3 reads TGTGCCAGCTCCACAACCCGGGGGGGCGCTGGCAATCAGCCCCAGCATTTT.

This clone has just a few counts. The chain combines TRBV27 with TRBJ2-7; weak D call: TRBD2 (5 bases). The V end was cut by 3 bases, the J end by 6 bases, with 15 bases between. The CDR3 is 14 residues long. The germline V gene has CDR1 MNHEY and CDR2 SMNVEV (reference sequence). The CDR3 nucleotides read TGTGCCAGCAGTTTCAATCCAAACGGACTCGAGCAGTACTTC. Translating it yields CASSFNPNGLEQYF.

V and J are TRBV27 and TRBJ1-2; 9 bases are a match to TRBD1. Germline V gives CDR1 MNHEY, CDR2 SMNVEV (reference sequence). The CDR3 length is 15 residues. J gave up 2 bases and V 4 bases, and 5 bases lay outside the gene matches. CDR3 sequence (DNA): TGTGCCAGCAGTTCACTGGGACAGGGAAACTATGGCTACACCTTC. As protein: CASSSLGQGNYGYTF.

This clone was counted a few times. The chain joins TRBV10-3 to TRBJ2-1, with D unresolved. The germline V and J ends were trimmed by 1 base and 9 bases, with 7 bases remaining between them. Germline CDR1 is ENHRY and CDR2 is SYGVKD. The CDR3 is made up of 12 amino acids. The chain's CDR3 is CAISELSTEQFF. CDR3 sequence (DNA): TGTGCCATCAGTGAGTTGAGCACTGAGCAGTTCTTC.

The chain links TRBV3-1 (or the pseudogene TRBV3-2) to TRBJ1-5; D remains unclear. Germline CDR1 reads LGHDT; CDR2 reads YNNKEL (reference sequence). CDR3 size: 13 residues. V shed 3 bases and J shed 12 bases, with 15 bases lying between them. The CDR3 nucleotides read TGTGCCAGCAGCCACGGGAGGAGTACCCTCCAGCATTTT. It translates to CASSHGRSTLQHF.

The rearrangement joins TRBV5-1 to TRBJ1-1, with 7 nucleotides matching TRBD1. This CDR3 comprises 14 residues. V was pared by 6 bases and J by 4 bases, with 9 bases of the junction left unmatched. From germline, CDR1 is SGHRS and CDR2 YFSETQ. The CDR3 loop is CASTLVQGSTEAFF. The DNA for the CDR3 is TGCGCCAGCACCCTTGTACAGGGGAGCACTGAAGCTTTCTTT. Variable domain in full (rest from reference TRBV5-1 and TRBJ1-1): KAGVTQTPRYLIKTRGQQVTLSCSPISGHRSVSWYQQTPGQGLQFLFEYFSETQRNKGNFPGRFSGRQFSNSRSEMNVSTLELGDSALYLCASTLVQGSTEAFFGQGTRLTVV.